Sequencing of this TCR beta chain was carried out in a study of T cells in tuberculosis (dated by TCRdb to between 2018 and 2020). Regarding the research as a whole: The study combined CD1B tetramers and high-throughput TCR immunosequencing to characterize T cells specific for the mycobacterial lipid antigen glucose monomycolate (GMM). A South African clinical cohort compared IGRA-negative adolescents, IGRA-positive adolescents with latent tuberculosis and adults with active tuberculosis, over eight per group.

TCR libraries were generated with the immunoSEQ multiplex PCR assay, using TCR-beta and/or TCR-alpha/delta assays for each sample. The amplified TCR libraries were sequenced on the Illumina high-throughput platform. The paper's processing steps were these. Clustering and dimensionality reduction relied on pairwise TCRdist distances among GMM-specific receptors from T cells that were either sorted ex vivo or expanded in vitro. The score assigned to each clinical repertoire was mean NN-distance, meaning the average TCRdist to the nearest 10% of tetramer-positive reference sequences. GEM TCR motif frequency was computed as the fraction of unique TCRs matching known GEM sequences by V/J usage and CDR3 length. Linear discriminant analysis with leave-one-out cross-validation, implemented in scikit-learn, was used to classify active tuberculosis. TCRdb obtained this table from immuneACCESS and retained in-frame rearrangements with V and J assigned. These tables miss some clones; where compared with another copy, unresolved V genes account for less than half of the shortfall, and the remainder is unexplained. The D gene and trimming were derived from the DNA, and the V and J assignments and clone size from that table. The sample table contains over 40,000 clones; only one count was recorded for 90% to 95% of them. Roughly 7% of the sample lies in the top ten.

As to this clone: The antigen this receptor binds is unknown. No clone much larger than this one lies a single base away; base qualities are absent.

Findings and caveats that apply to the study as a whole: The smaller NN-distances were partly driven by shorter CDR3-alpha lengths in active tuberculosis patients, and the difference for TCR-beta did not reach statistical significance. Clinical samples were chosen by availability of cryopreserved specimens, and active tuberculosis cases were adults while controls were adolescents. A classifier using the diverse GMM-specific repertoire reached about 90% accuracy (AUROC around 0.9), compared with 60% to 75% accuracy using GEM motif frequencies. Compared with IGRA-negative controls, TCR-alpha repertoires from active tuberculosis had smaller mean NN-distances to GMM-specific TCRs, which suggests clonal expansion of these TCRs.

At study entry, adolescents were screened for latent tuberculosis infection using a tuberculin skin test and the QuantiFERON-TB GOLD In-Tube IGRA. Immunosequencing was performed on unsorted cryopreserved PBMC, with some 98,000 T cells per clinical donor covered on average. Eleven high schools in the Worcester region of the Western Cape, South Africa, served as enrollment sites for adolescents aged 12 to 18 years. Ten M. tuberculosis-infected and around 10 uninfected adolescents were selected with matching for age and sex. Adolescent PBMC were isolated from freshly drawn heparinized blood by density centrifugation and cryopreserved. From the cysteine up to the phenylalanine, the CDR3 has a length of 11 residues. Only CDR3 DNA is held: 33 bases, read in frame from base 1. In the germline V gene (reference sequence), CDR1 corresponds to DFQATT and CDR2 to SNEGSKA.

The V and J segments used are TRBV20-1 and TRBJ2-1; TRBD2 agrees with 7 junctional bases. The specimen was PBMCs. This sequence originates from a donor aged 10-30 years with latent tuberculosis or without tuberculosis infection. The CDR3 has the sequence CSLTRENEQFF. The sequence in DNA is TGCAGCTTAACGCGGGAGAATGAGCAGTTCTTC.